The T cell receptor (beta chain) described here comes from a study of blood T cell repertoires in COVID-19. Turning to the study itself: PBMCs, B-cell-depleted T cells, or T cells provided the cDNA or gDNA that made up the material.

This CDR3 is 12 amino acids long. From germline, CDR1 is SEHNR and CDR2 FQNEAQ (reference sequence). The V end was cut by 10 bases, the J end by 5 bases, with 14 bases between. How the authors handled the data: Estimates of nucleated cell counts were drawn from the amplification of reference gene primers. The protocol was immunoSEQ multiplex PCR, while the TCRdb copy is restricted to in-frame clones and leaves out a portion. V, J and clone size reflect that table, while D and trimming were determined from the DNA. Here the sample spans about 250,000 clones, roughly 80% being singletons. Sequences were obtained from peripheral blood. The rearrangement links TRBV7-9 to TRBJ1-1; D gene unclear. The clonotype was recovered from a woman between 70 and 85 years old with acute or convalescent COVID-19. CDR3 nucleotide sequence: TGTGCCATCACGGGCTCGGGTACTGAAGCTTTCTTT. Encoded protein: CAITGSGTEAFF.